These 10 T cell receptor beta chains were all obtained from the same sample, sequenced in a study of cytomegalovirus exposure and HLA in healthy donors. The primer mix had 60 Vbeta and 13 Jbeta primers. TCRdb's copy holds only in-frame clones and misses some; the assay was immunoSEQ multiplex PCR. The sample shows 65,000 to 90,000 clones, 86% of them seen only once. The specimen was PBMCs. Receptors were obtained from a woman in her twenties or thirties in good health and CMV-seronegative.

The chain has TRBV4-1 and TRBJ2-7; 11 nucleotides agree with TRBD2. The germline gives CDR1 MGHRA, CDR2 YSYEKL. This CDR3 is built from 16 residues. J was trimmed by 2 bases and V by 1 base; bases with no gene match: 4. DNA for the CDR3: TGCGCCAGCAGCCAAGGATCTAGCGGGGGGACCTACGAGCAGTACTTC. Translated, it gives CASSQGSSGGTYEQYF.

V usage is TRBV10-3 and J usage is TRBJ2-7, with TRBD2 identical over 13 bases. The germline V gene has CDR1 ENHRY and CDR2 SYGVKD. V dropped 8 bases and J dropped 3; count of bases not matched to a gene: 4. CDR3 length: 14 amino acids. CDR3 bases: TGTGCCATCGGGGGGACTAGCGGGGACTACGAGCAGTACTTC. Translated, it gives CAIGGTSGDYEQYF.

This clone has more than one count but fewer than ten. CDR3 region: CASSSGTGEYQPQHF. The CDR3 DNA reads TGTGCCAGCAGCTCGGGGACAGGGGAGTATCAGCCCCAGCATTTT. The chain joins TRBV7-9 to TRBJ1-5; 10 bases map to TRBD1. The germline CDR1 and CDR2 sequences are SEHNR and FQNEAQ (reference sequence). Unmatched junction bases numbered 5, after V lost 4 bases and J lost 5 bases. This CDR3 contains 15 residues.

V gene TRBV27 combines with J gene TRBJ1-6, with no clear D. Germline CDR1 and CDR2: MNHEY and SMNVEV (reference sequence). The CDR3 extends over 12 amino acids. V dropped 5 bases and J dropped 7 bases, with 6 bases sitting between them. The CDR3 is CASSPLNSPLHF. The CDR3 bases are TGTGCCAGCAGTCCCCTAAATTCACCCCTCCACTTT.

J is TRBJ2-7 and V is TRBV5-1; 9 bases line up with TRBD2. Trimming removed 2 bases from V and 0 bases from J; junction bases left unmatched: 12. Per germline, CDR1 SGHRS and CDR2 YFSETQ. The CDR3 is 18 amino acids. CDR3: CASSFGPSAGGTSYEQYF. CDR3 coding DNA: TGCGCCAGCAGCTTTGGGCCTTCAGCGGGAGGAACCTCCTACGAGCAGTACTTC.

In this sample, this clone turned up a few times. The rearrangement uses TRBV4-1 and TRBJ1-5; D gene uncertain. The germline V and J ends were trimmed by 3 bases and 10 bases, with 13 bases remaining between them. The length of the CDR3 is 13 residues. CDR1 and CDR2 (germline): MGHRA, YSYEKL. The CDR3 is CASSQQPRDPQHF. CDR3 in DNA: TGCGCCAGCAGCCAGCAACCGCGGGATCCCCAGCATTTT.

This chain uses TRBV9 with TRBJ2-7, with TRBD2 matching over 16 bases. The germline V gene encodes CDR1 SGDLS and CDR2 YYNGEE. The CDR3 has 17 residues. V was clipped by 7 bases and J by 4 bases; unmatched bases: 11. The CDR3 DNA reads TGTGCCAGCGGGGCCGGGACTAGCGGGAGGGATGTTTACGAGCAGTACTTC. It is translated as CASGAGTSGRDVYEQYF. The variable domain in full, completed from reference TRBV9 and TRBJ2-7, reads DSGVTQTPKHLITATGQRVTLRCSPRSGDLSVYWYQQSLDQGLQFLIQYYNGEERAKGNILERFSAQQFPDLHSELNLSSLELGDSALYFCASGAGTSGRDVYEQYFGPGTRLTVT.

The sample holds a few counts of this clone. The gene calls are TRBV10-3 and TRBJ1-1, with 7 bases that match TRBD1. The CDR3 is 15 residues long. V dropped 6 bases and J dropped 3; count of bases not matched to a gene: 10. Germline V gene lookup returns CDR1 ENHRY and CDR2 SYGVKD. CDR3 coding DNA: TGTGCCATCAGGCCGGGACAGATCGGTCACACTGAAGCTTTCTTT. Translation: CAIRPGQIGHTEAFF.

The V and J genes are TRBV10-1 and TRBJ2-1; possible D gene TRBD2, 5 bases. The ends were cut back, 3 bases at V and 2 bases at J, with 14 bases in the middle. Germline values: CDR1 WNHNN, CDR2 SYGVQD (reference sequence). The length of the CDR3 is 16 residues. DNA for the CDR3: TGCGCCAGCAGTGATGGTGGGAGCAAGCCCTACAATGAGCAGTTCTTC. Translating it yields CASSDGGSKPYNEQFF.

This clone was observed once. V is TRBV9 and J is TRBJ1-4; 7 nucleotides match TRBD1. Per germline, CDR1 SGDLS and CDR2 YYNGEE. This CDR3 has 15 residues. V was pared by 3 bases and J by 5 bases, with 7 bases of the junction left unmatched. CDR3 sequence: CASSATTGRNEKLFF. CDR3 DNA sequence: TGTGCCAGCAGCGCAACGACAGGGAGAAATGAAAAACTGTTTTTT.